This T cell receptor (beta chain) was documented in a study of blood T cell repertoires in COVID-19. Study-level information: Acute and convalescent COVID-19 specimens originated in the United States, Italy and Spain. PBMCs, B-cell-depleted T cells, or T cells were the source of the cDNA or gDNA that made up the material.

Living in roughly 25 US areas, the participants were between about 18 and 90 years of age. Some clones are missing from TCRdb's copy, which holds only in-frame ones; the method was immunoSEQ multiplex PCR. Of a few hundred thousand clones listed, 85% to 90% are singletons. Input material: PBMCs or T cells enriched from blood (not recorded which). This TCR was sampled from a woman aged 25 to 39 who had been exposed to COVID-19.

CDR3 DNA: TGTGCCAGCAGCGGCCCCGGGACTACTCCCCTCTTTAGCACAGATACGCAGTATTTT. Translated, it gives CASSGPGTTPLFSTDTQYF. The chain employs TRBV11-2 and TRBJ2-3, with TRBD2 identical over 7 bases. The CDR3 spans 19 residues. The germline V gene has CDR1 SGHAT and CDR2 FQNNGV. V trimming: 5 bases; J trimming: 0 bases; junction bases outside the gene matches: 17.